This T cell receptor beta chain was sequenced for a study of blood T cell repertoires in COVID-19. Overall study: Acute-phase and convalescent COVID-19 samples originated in the United States, Italy and Spain.

V was shortened by 0 bases and J by 0 bases, with 14 bases between the two germline ends. CDR3 length equals 18 residues. Per germline, CDR1 LGHNA and CDR2 YSLEER. Sequenced by immunoSEQ multiplex PCR; TCRdb stores in-frame clones only, minus some. This sample has more than 100,000 clones, with 70% to 85% found just once. The chain couples TRBV4-3 to TRBJ2-2, with D uncertain. The sequence derives from a woman in her 70s with acute or convalescent COVID-19. Sequencing used peripheral blood. CDR3 DNA: TGCGCCAGCAGCCAAGACGGTAATCGGTTTACGAACACCGGGGAGCTGTTTTTT. Amino acid sequence: CASSQDGNRFTNTGELFF.